What follows are 17 T cell receptor beta chains derived from one specimen sequenced in a study of blood T cell repertoires in COVID-19. Sequencing was performed with immunoSEQ multiplex PCR; in TCRdb, only in-frame clones are kept and a portion is missing. The sample holds about 140,000 clones, 70% to 90% seen once. Sequenced sample: peripheral blood. These receptors all come from a woman in her 50s with acute or convalescent COVID-19.

The chain uses TRBV29-1 and TRBJ2-5; 10 positions agree with TRBD1. Trimming cost V 5 bases and J 5 bases; bases outside gene matches: 11. This CDR3 spans 15 amino acids. Germline loops: CDR1 SQVTM, CDR2 ANQGSEA. DNA of the CDR3: TGCAGCGTTCAAACCCGACAGGGGGCGCGGGAGACCCAGTACTTC. It encodes CSVQTRQGARETQYF. Based on the CDR3 plus reference TRBV29-1 and TRBJ2-5, the full variable domain is SAVISQKPSRDICQRGTSLTIQCQVDSQVTMMFWYRQQPGQSLTLIATANQGSEATYESGFVIDKFPISRPNLTFSTLTVSNMSPEDSSIYLCSVQTRQGARETQYFGPGTRLLVL.

The CDR3 region is CASSYETGEQGTQYF. The CDR3 region has the DNA TGTGCCAGCAGCTACGAGACAGGGGAACAGGGTACGCAGTATTTT. The V call is TRBV5-5, the J call TRBJ2-3; 8 nucleotides match TRBD1. Trimming cost V 3 bases and J 8 bases; bases outside gene matches: 11. This CDR3 is built from 15 residues. The germline V gene encodes CDR1 SGHKS and CDR2 YYEKEE (reference sequence).

The V gene is TRBV5-5, the J gene TRBJ2-2; TRBD1 matches at 9 bases. With 7 bases clipped from V and 6 bases from J, the junction kept 10 bases outside the gene matches. Germline CDR1 SGHKS, CDR2 YYEKEE (reference sequence). The CDR3 contains 15 residues. CDR3: CASGRTGVDPGELFF. The CDR3 nucleotides are TGTGCCAGCGGAAGGACAGGGGTCGATCCCGGGGAGCTGTTTTTT.

The V and J genes are TRBV19 and TRBJ2-3; 9 bases align to TRBD1. Germline V gene lookup returns CDR1 LNHDA and CDR2 SQIVND (reference sequence). The V gene end was trimmed by 4 bases and the J gene end by 4 bases; junction bases not matched to a gene: 6. This CDR3 is 15 amino acids long. Here the CDR3 DNA reads TGTGCCAGTAGTAAGTCGGGACAGGGTCCAGATACGCAGTATTTT. Translation gives CASSKSGQGPDTQYF.

The chain carries TRBV2 and TRBJ2-5; 7 nucleotides line up with TRBD2. The CDR3 contains 14 residues. Germline V CDR1 and CDR2: SNHLY, FYNNEI. V gave up 4 bases and J gave up 3 bases; unmatched junction bases: 5. CDR3 protein: CASSVLLAKETQYF. The CDR3 nucleotides read TGTGCCAGCAGTGTGTTACTAGCGAAAGAGACCCAGTACTTC.

This clone has a count of ten or more. J is TRBJ2-5 and V is TRBV29-1, with a tentative D call TRBD1 (6 bases). CDR1 is SQVTM, CDR2 ANQGSEA, per germline. CDR3 length: 14 amino acids. The germline V and J ends were trimmed by 5 bases and 3 bases, with 16 bases remaining between them. The CDR3 DNA is TGCAGCGTTATTCCCGTGGGGGCAGAAGAGACCCAGTACTTC. Its protein is CSVIPVGAEETQYF.

This chain links TRBV28 with TRBJ2-1; D remains unclear. The CDR3 has 13 residues. Between the trimmed V and J ends, which lost 7 bases and 9 bases, there was a span of 16 bases. Germline loops: CDR1 MDHEN, CDR2 SYDVKM. CDR3 DNA sequence: TGTGCCAGCAAAGACTCCTCGATGGGTGAGCAGTTCTTC. Translated: CASKDSSMGEQFF.

The chain recombines TRBV7-3 with TRBJ2-5, with 7 bases that match TRBD2. CDR3 length: 15 amino acids. The germline V gene has CDR1 SGHTA and CDR2 FQGTGA. The V gene end was trimmed by 5 bases and the J gene end by 2 bases; junction bases not matched to a gene: 8. CDR3 bases: TGTGCCAGCAGCCTAAACAGCGGGACTCAAGAGACCCAGTACTTC. This gives the protein CASSLNSGTQETQYF.

This chain uses TRBV7-9 with TRBJ1-2, with unresolved D. Per germline, CDR1 SEHNR and CDR2 FQNEAQ (reference sequence). Trimming removed 5 bases at V and 4 bases at J, with 14 bases between. The CDR3 length is 14 residues. The CDR3 DNA reads as TGTGCCAGCAGCCCAGTGGAGGCCAGCTATGGCTACACCTTC. This codes for CASSPVEASYGYTF.

This clone was detected a few times. V usage is TRBV19 and J usage is TRBJ1-4; TRBD1 might be the D (5 bases). Germline CDR1 and CDR2: LNHDA and SQIVND (reference sequence). The CDR3 is 13 amino acids. Deletions cut 6 bases from V and 8 bases from J, with 13 bases between. As DNA, the CDR3 is TGTGCCAGTAGCCCCTGGGGGGAGGAAAAACTGTTTTTT. It translates to CASSPWGEEKLFF.

The V and J genes are TRBV7-9 and TRBJ1-4; 7 nucleotides line up with TRBD1. Germline values: CDR1 SEHNR, CDR2 FQNEAQ (reference sequence). The V segment lost 3 bases and the J segment 8 bases; nucleotides outside the gene matches: 0. There are 12 residues in the CDR3. The CDR3 loop is CASSLGQEKLFF. The CDR3, as DNA: TGTGCCAGCAGCTTGGGACAGGAAAAACTGTTTTTT.

The chain recombines TRBV6-5 with TRBJ1-6; 9 bases align to TRBD1. CDR1 MNHEY and CDR2 SVGAGI come from the germline V gene. The CDR3 length is 14 residues. Unmatched junction bases numbered 6, after V lost 5 bases and J lost 10 bases. CDR3 sequence: CASSRTGERSPLHF. The CDR3 DNA reads TGTGCCAGCAGTCGGACAGGGGAAAGGTCACCCCTCCACTTT.

This clone was detected only a few times. The rearrangement links TRBV10-3 to TRBJ1-1; 8 bases align to TRBD1. Per the germline V gene, CDR1 is ENHRY and CDR2 is SYGVKD. CDR3 size: 14 residues. V gave up 6 bases and J gave up 4 bases; unmatched junction bases: 7. DNA of the CDR3: TGTGCCATCAGCCCCGGACAGGGCGGCACTGAAGCTTTCTTT. Translation gives CAISPGQGGTEAFF.

The chain employs TRBV19 and TRBJ1-2; 7 positions agree with TRBD1. Germline V gene sequence: CDR1 LNHDA, CDR2 SQIVND (reference sequence). The CDR3 is made up of 14 amino acids. Trimming cost V 4 bases and J 8 bases; bases outside gene matches: 10. CDR3 bases: TGTGCCAGTAGTACCAGTTGGGACAGTAACGGCTACACCTTC. It is translated as CASSTSWDSNGYTF.

J is TRBJ1-1 and V is TRBV13, with 9 bases that match TRBD1. This CDR3 is 15 amino acids long. J gave up 10 bases and V 2 bases, and 11 bases lay outside the gene matches. Germline CDR1 and CDR2: PRHDT and FYEKMQ (reference sequence). CDR3 in amino acids: CASSLRGQGTTGAFF. The DNA for the CDR3 is TGTGCCAGCAGCTTAAGGGGACAGGGAACGACGGGAGCTTTCTTT.

V gene TRBV12-3 or TRBV12-4 combines with J gene TRBJ1-1, with a possible D match to TRBD1 (5 bases). This CDR3 spans 12 amino acids. V lost 4 bases to trimming and J lost 9 bases, with 12 bases between them. CDR3 in amino acids: CASSSFLGQAFF. Written as DNA, the CDR3 is TGTGCCAGCAGTTCTTTCTTGGGGCAAGCTTTCTTT.

V usage is TRBV5-1 and J usage is TRBJ1-2, with D uncertain. The V and J ends lost 0 bases and 4 bases respectively, with 13 bases between them. The germline CDR1 and CDR2 sequences are SGHRS and YFSETQ. This CDR3 comprises 15 residues. This CDR3 is CASSLADTRGYGYTF. The DNA of the CDR3 is TGCGCCAGCAGCTTGGCTGACACGCGGGGCTATGGCTACACCTTC.